The rows below give T cell receptor beta chains drawn from one sample of a study of blood T cell repertoires in COVID-19. Measured with immunoSEQ multiplex PCR; TCRdb has only the in-frame clones, and not every one. Among over 100,000 clones, about 85% were seen once, and the ten largest hold approximately 2%. The sample comprised peripheral blood. The receptors come from a man aged 50 or older with active COVID-19. Each CDR3 is given with its conserved first and last residue.

CDR3	V	J
CAIRKEQVAEAFF	TRBV10-3	TRBJ1-1
CATSRDPGGNQPQHF	TRBV15	TRBJ1-5
CASSFGQGGEKLFF	TRBV4-1	TRBJ1-4
CASSYSVTSGGETQYF	TRBV6-2/TRBV6-3	TRBJ2-5
CASSGAGRYNEQFF	TRBV5-5	TRBJ2-1
CAISSTTGSPYEQYF	TRBV10-3	TRBJ2-7
CASRLQGTANTEAFF	TRBV19	TRBJ1-1
CAITRDRATGELFF	TRBV10-3	TRBJ2-2
CASSSGQGFTETQYF	TRBV19	TRBJ2-5
CASSLGGFEETQYF	TRBV7-8	TRBJ2-5
CASSLWVGGQINSPLHF	TRBV27	TRBJ1-6
CASSLNPEYNEQFF	TRBV7-2	TRBJ2-1
CASSSPGVAGAKETQYF	TRBV7-3	TRBJ2-5
CSVLSGAGGNSPLHF	TRBV29-1	TRBJ1-6
CASSQDPPSGDYNEQFF	TRBV4-2	TRBJ2-1
CATTPSTGGRTGELFF	TRBV19	TRBJ2-2
CASSLGQNYNSPLHF	TRBV5-6	TRBJ1-6
CASSQYSGGEVYEQYF	TRBV3-1/TRBV3-2	TRBJ2-7
CATGAGREKLFF	TRBV15	TRBJ1-4
CASSQGTGELNEQFF	TRBV5-1	TRBJ2-1
CASSFLQGREGYTF	TRBV7-2	TRBJ1-2
CASSPGGSDNEQFF	TRBV11-3	TRBJ2-1
CASSSTSGGANEQFF	TRBV7-2	TRBJ2-1
CASSQYTGQGTGKSPLHF	TRBV4-1	TRBJ1-6
CASSSDRVGQPQHF	TRBV2	TRBJ1-5
CATSSVGGVDGEQFF	TRBV15	TRBJ2-1
CASSLAPASGDYEQYF	TRBV11-1	TRBJ2-7
CASSLSFWSRASTPLGAANEKLFF	TRBV27	TRBJ1-4
CATTYPGRSGDFNYGYTF	TRBV24-1	TRBJ1-2
CATPVRDSQETQYF	TRBV7-9	TRBJ2-5
CASSQAVSGELDDTQYF	TRBV4-2	TRBJ2-3
CSATRANSYEQYF	TRBV29-1	TRBJ2-7
CASSISAGQGNGYTF	TRBV19	TRBJ1-2
CASSPGQGISYEQYF	TRBV18	TRBJ2-7
CASNRQGHYGYTF	TRBV14	TRBJ1-2
CASSPDRLNEKLFF	TRBV5-1	TRBJ1-4
CASSSNRQGLGEQYF	TRBV6-5	TRBJ2-7
CASSQARGTEAFF	TRBV4-3	TRBJ1-1
CASSQEGAGSEQYF	TRBV7-7	TRBJ2-7
CASSVGNRGSYEQYF	TRBV9	TRBJ2-7
CASSLVDSYGYTF	TRBV11-2	TRBJ1-2
CAIGDSYQPQHF	TRBV10-3	TRBJ1-5
CASSLVAGPFMNTEAFF	TRBV27	TRBJ1-1
CASSENWGLAGVGETQYF	TRBV6-1	TRBJ2-5
CASTLTGGAGTEAFF	TRBV6-6	TRBJ1-1
CASSNPRQGALYEQYF	TRBV21-1	TRBJ2-7
CASSEGGFRDEQYF	TRBV25-1	TRBJ2-7
CASRPGTSGGLGADTQYF	TRBV2	TRBJ2-3
CASSLHGTSSYNSPLHF	TRBV7-2	TRBJ1-6
CAISEPSNFADNEQFF	TRBV10-3	TRBJ2-1
CASSGLAETYEQYF	TRBV6-5	TRBJ2-7
CAWSSSVEAFF	TRBV30	TRBJ1-1
CASSPFSNTGELFF	TRBV7-2	TRBJ2-2